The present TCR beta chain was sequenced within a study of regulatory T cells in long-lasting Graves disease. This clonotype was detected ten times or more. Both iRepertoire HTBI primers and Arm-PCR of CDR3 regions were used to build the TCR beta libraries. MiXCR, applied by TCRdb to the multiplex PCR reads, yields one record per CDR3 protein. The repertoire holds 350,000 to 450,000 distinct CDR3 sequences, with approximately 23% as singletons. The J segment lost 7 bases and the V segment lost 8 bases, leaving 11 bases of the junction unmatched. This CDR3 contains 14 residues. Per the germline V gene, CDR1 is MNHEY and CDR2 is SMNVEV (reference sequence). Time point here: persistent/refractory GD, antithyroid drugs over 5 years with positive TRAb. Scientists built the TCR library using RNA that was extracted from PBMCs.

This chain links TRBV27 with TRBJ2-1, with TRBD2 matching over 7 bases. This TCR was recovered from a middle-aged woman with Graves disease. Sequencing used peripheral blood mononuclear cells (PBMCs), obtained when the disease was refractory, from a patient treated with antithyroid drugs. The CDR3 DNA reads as TGTGCCAGCGGGAGACTAGCACCTCTGAATGAGCAGTTCTTC. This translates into CASGRLAPLNEQFF.